This T cell receptor (beta chain) was captured by sequencing in a study of blood T cell repertoires in COVID-19. At the level of the study: COVID-19 samples from acute and convalescent phases originated in the United States, Italy and Spain. In each case, the material was cDNA or gDNA derived from T cells, B-cell-depleted T cells, or PBMCs.

Per the study methods: Counts of nucleated cells, estimated from reference gene primer amplification, were obtained. Generated by immunoSEQ multiplex PCR, the TCRdb table keeps only in-frame clones and is missing some. V and J calls and clone size come straight from that table; D and trimming were deduced from the DNA. Of some 73,000 clones in the sample, 75% to 90% were seen once. CDR1 and CDR2 from the germline V gene are MNHNY and SVGAGI (reference sequence). The CDR3 is made up of 14 amino acids. Trimming cost V 5 bases and J 3 bases; bases outside gene matches: 7. The chain joins TRBV6-6 to TRBJ2-7, with 7 positions matching TRBD2. Specimen: peripheral blood. The clonotype originates from a woman aged 80 or over with active or convalescent COVID-19. The CDR3 DNA is TGTGCCAGCAGTCCAGCGGGGTCGCACTACGAGCAGTACTTC. It yields the protein CASSPAGSHYEQYF.